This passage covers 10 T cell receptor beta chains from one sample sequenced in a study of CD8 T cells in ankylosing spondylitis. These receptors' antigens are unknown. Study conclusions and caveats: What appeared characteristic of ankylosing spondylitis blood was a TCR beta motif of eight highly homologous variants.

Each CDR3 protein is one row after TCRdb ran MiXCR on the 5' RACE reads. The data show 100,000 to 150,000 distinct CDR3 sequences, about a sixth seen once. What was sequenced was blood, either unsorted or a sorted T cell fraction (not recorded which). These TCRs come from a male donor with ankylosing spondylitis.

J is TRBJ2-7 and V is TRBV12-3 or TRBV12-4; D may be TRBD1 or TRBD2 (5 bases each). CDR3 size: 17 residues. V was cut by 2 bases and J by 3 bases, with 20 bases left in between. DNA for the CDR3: TGTGCCAGCAGTTTAAGGGCCGGGGCATCCGACCACTACGAGCAGTACTTC. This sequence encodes CASSLRAGASDHYEQYF.

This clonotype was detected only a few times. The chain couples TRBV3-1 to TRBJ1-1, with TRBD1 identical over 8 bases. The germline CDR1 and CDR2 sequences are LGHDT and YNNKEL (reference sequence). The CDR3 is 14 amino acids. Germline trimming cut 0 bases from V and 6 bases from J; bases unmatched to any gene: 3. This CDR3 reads CASSQDRTGPEAFF. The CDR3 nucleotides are TGTGCCAGCAGCCAAGATAGGACAGGGCCTGAAGCTTTCTTT. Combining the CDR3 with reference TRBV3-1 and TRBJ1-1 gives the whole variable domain DTAVSQTPKYLVTQMGNDKSIKCEQNLGHDTMYWYKQDSKKFLKIMFSYNNKELIINETVPNRFSPKSPDKAHLNLHINSLELGDSAVYFCASSQDRTGPEAFFGQGTRLTVV.

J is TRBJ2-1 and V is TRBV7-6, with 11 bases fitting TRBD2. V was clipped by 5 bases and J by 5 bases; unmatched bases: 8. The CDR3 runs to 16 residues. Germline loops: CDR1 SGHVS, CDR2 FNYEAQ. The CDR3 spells CASSPRPGLADNEQFF. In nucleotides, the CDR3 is TGTGCCAGCAGCCCACGTCCGGGACTAGCGGACAATGAGCAGTTCTTC.

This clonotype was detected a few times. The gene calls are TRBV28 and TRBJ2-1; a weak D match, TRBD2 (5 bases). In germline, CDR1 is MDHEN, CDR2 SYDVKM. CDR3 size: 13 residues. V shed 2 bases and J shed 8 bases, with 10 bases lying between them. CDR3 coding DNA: TGTGCCAGCAGTTTAGTCCTCGGGGATGAGCAGTTCTTC. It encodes CASSLVLGDEQFF.

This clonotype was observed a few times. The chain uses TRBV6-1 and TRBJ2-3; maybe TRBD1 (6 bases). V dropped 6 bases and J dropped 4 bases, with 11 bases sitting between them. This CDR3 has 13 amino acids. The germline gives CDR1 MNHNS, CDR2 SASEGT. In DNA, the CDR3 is TGTGCCAGCAGCAACAGGGATCCAGATACGCAGTATTTT. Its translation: CASSNRDPDTQYF.

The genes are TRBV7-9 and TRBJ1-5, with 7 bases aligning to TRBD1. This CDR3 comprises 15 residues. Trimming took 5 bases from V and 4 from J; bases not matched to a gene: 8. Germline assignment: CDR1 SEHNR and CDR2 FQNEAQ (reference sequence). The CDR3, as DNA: TGTGCCAGCAGCGACGGTGGACAGGAAAATCAGCCCCAGCATTTT. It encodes CASSDGGQENQPQHF.

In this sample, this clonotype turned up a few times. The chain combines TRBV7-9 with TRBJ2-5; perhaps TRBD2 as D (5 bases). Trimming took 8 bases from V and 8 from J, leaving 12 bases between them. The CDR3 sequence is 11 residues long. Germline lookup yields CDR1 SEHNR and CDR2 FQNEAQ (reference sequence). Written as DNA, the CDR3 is TGTGCCAGCGAGGGATCGCAAACCCAGTACTTC. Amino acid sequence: CASEGSQTQYF.

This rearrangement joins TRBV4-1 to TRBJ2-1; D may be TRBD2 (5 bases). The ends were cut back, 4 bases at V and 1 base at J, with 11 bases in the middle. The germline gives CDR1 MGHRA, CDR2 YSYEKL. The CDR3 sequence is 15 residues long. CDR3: CASSPRTFSYNEQFF. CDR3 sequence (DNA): TGCGCCAGCAGCCCCCGGACTTTTTCCTACAATGAGCAGTTCTTC.

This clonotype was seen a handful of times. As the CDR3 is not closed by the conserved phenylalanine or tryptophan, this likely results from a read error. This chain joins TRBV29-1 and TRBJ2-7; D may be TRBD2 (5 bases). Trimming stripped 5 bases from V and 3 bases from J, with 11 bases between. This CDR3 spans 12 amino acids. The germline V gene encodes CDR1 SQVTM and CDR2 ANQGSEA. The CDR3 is CSVQSGIYEQYL. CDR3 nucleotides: TGCAGCGTTCAGAGCGGAATCTACGAGCAGTACCTC.

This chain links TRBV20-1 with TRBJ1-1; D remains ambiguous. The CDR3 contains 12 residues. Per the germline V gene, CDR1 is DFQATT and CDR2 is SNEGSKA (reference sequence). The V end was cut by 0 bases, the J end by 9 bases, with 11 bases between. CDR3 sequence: CSARDLGQKAFF. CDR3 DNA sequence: TGCAGTGCTAGAGACTTGGGTCAAAAAGCTTTCTTT.